The 3 T cell receptor beta chains given below trace back to one sample, sequenced in a study of T cell clones after liver transplantation. Sequencing was performed with immunoSEQ multiplex PCR; in TCRdb, only in-frame clones are kept and a portion is missing. The sample shows more than 75,000 clones, nearly 85% of them seen only once. This material consisted of CD4+ T cells from blood, taken about 46 months after liver transplant. The receptors were sampled from a human patient who received a liver transplant. Among the T cells, some may be from the graft donor.

The genes are TRBV7-3 and TRBJ2-3; D is perhaps TRBD2 (6 bases). CDR3 length: 15 residues. CDR1 and CDR2 from the germline V gene are SGHTA and FQGTGA. Trimming removed 5 bases from V and 0 bases from J, with 12 bases in between. CDR3 sequence: CASSQDYTSTDTQYF. Written as DNA, the CDR3 is TGTGCCAGCAGCCAGGACTATACTAGCACAGATACGCAGTATTTT.

J is TRBJ2-7 and V is TRBV5-1; TRBD1 agrees at 7 bases. Germline values: CDR1 SGHRS, CDR2 YFSETQ. This CDR3 region has 17 residues. J gave up 12 bases and V 4 bases, and 25 bases lay outside the gene matches. The CDR3 loop is CASSLDGSRRTGILWYF. In DNA form, the CDR3 reads TGCGCCAGCAGCCTGGATGGGTCGAGGCGGACAGGTATTCTGTGGTACTTC. The full variable domain, rest sourced from reference TRBV5-1 and TRBJ2-7, is KAGVTQTPRYLIKTRGQQVTLSCSPISGHRSVSWYQQTPGQGLQFLFEYFSETQRNKGNFPGRFSGRQFSNSRSEMNVSTLELGDSALYLCASSLDGSRRTGILWYFGPGTRLTVT.

This chain links TRBV19 with TRBJ1-5; a possible D gene is TRBD1 (5 bases). The CDR3 covers 15 residues. The V end lost 5 bases, the J end lost 4 bases, and 15 bases lay between the germline ends. Germline V gene data show CDR1 as LNHDA and CDR2 as SQIVND (reference sequence). The CDR3 sequence: CASSPVGGGNQPQHF. DNA for the CDR3: TGTGCCAGTAGTCCCGTTGGGGGGGGTAATCAGCCCCAGCATTTT. Combining the CDR3 with reference TRBV19 and TRBJ1-5 gives the whole variable domain DGGITQSPKYLFRKEGQNVTLSCEQNLNHDAMYWYRQDPGQGLRLIYYSQIVNDFQKGDIAEGYSVSREKKESFPLTVTSAQKNPTAFYLCASSPVGGGNQPQHFGDGTRLSIL.